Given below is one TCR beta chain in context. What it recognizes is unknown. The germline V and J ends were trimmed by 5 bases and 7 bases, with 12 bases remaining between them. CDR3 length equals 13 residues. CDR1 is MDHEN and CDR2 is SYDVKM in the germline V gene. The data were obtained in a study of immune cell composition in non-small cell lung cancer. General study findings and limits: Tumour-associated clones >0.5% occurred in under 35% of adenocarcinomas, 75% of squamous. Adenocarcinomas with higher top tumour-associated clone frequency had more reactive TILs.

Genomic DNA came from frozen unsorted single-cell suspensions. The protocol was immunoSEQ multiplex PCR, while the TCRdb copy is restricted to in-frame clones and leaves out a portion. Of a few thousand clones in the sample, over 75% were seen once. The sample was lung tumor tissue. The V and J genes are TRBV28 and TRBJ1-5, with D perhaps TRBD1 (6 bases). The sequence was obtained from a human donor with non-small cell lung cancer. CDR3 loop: CASSPGVVQPQHF. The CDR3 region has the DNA TGTGCCAGCAGTCCAGGGGTTGTGCAGCCCCAGCATTTT. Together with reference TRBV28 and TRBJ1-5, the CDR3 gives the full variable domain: DVKVTQSSRYLVKRTGEKVFLECVQDMDHENMFWYRQDPGLGLRLIYFSYDVKMKEKGDIPEGYSVSREKKERFSLILESASTNQTSMYLCASSPGVVQPQHFGDGTRLSIL.